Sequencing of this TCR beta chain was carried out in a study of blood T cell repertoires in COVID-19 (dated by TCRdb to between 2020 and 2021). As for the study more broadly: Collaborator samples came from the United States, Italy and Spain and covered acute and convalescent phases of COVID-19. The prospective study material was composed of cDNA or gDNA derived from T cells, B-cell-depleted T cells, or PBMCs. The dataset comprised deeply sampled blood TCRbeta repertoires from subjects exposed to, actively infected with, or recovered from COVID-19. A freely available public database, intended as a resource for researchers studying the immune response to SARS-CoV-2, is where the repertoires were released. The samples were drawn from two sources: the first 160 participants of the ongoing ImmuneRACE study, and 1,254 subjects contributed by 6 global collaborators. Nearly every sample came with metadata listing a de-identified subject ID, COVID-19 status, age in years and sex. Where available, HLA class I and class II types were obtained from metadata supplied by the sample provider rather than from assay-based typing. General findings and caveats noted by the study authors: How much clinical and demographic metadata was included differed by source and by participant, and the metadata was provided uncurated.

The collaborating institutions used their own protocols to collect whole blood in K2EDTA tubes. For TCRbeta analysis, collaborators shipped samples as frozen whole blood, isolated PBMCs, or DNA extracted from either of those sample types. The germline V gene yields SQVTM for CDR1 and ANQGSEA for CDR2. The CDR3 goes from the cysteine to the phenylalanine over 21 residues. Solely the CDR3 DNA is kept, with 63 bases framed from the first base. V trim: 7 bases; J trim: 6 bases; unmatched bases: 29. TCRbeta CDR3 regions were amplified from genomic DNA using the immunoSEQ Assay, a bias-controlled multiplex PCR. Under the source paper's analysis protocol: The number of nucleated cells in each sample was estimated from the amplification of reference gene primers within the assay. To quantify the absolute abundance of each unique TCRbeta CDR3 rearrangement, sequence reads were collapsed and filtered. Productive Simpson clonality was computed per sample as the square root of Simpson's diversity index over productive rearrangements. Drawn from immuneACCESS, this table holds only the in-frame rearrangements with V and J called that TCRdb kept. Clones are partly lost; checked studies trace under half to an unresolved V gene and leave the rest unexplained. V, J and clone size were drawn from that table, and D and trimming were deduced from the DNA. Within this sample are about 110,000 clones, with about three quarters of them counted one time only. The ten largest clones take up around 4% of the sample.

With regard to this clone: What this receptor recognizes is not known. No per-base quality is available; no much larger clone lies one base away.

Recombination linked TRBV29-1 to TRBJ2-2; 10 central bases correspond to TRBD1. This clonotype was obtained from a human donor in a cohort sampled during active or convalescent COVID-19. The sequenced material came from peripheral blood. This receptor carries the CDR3 CSAIKGFDRQGNGQGAGELFF. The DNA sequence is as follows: TGCAGCGCAATCAAGGGTTTTGATCGGCAAGGGAACGGACAGGGGGCCGGGGAGCTGTTTTTT.